This TCR beta chain was recorded in a study of T cell repertoires in cytomegalovirus infection (dated by TCRdb to between 2019 and 2020). Regarding the research as a whole: Recently identified HLA-C-restricted CMV epitopes, whose presentation resists viral immunomodulation, were targeted by peptide stimulations together with well-studied HLA-B-restricted epitopes. Because public TCR beta signatures pointed to carriage of CMV infection together with the matching HLA type, the HLA type of each donor mattered for the analysis.

What the study reported, not specific to this receptor: Carriers of CMV infection plus the relevant HLA type were discriminated by the cumulative frequency of public TCR beta family members in the study cohort and in an independent roughly 340-donor cohort. The ex vivo response was dominated by HLA-C-restricted CMV-specific TCR beta clonotypes, which also provided the single most frequent clonotype in two of eight donors.

Sequencing relied on an Illumina HiSeq 1500. TCRdb took the public reads, trimmed them with fastp at Q25, ran MiXCR for clone calling and kept in-frame beta chains. One record per CDR3 amino acid sequence lists the most common genes and DNA. This sample is represented by some 940,000 distinct CDR3 sequences; 25% to 40% of them were singletons. Of the sample, around an eighth falls within the top ten clones. The treatment or condition label on this specimen signifies: in vitro stimulation with specific CMV peptide epitopes to enrich CMV-specific T cells. This clonotype has ten or more counts. The target of this receptor is not known. No much larger clone is present one base from it, and per-base qualities are unavailable. The CDR3 measures 17 amino acids from cysteine to phenylalanine. The CDR3 DNA has 51 bases and is translated from base 1. CDR1 SGHVS and CDR2 FNYEAQ are derived from the germline V gene. V lost 4 bases and J lost 7 bases, and the count of bases not matched to a germline gene is 13.

The source is a human donor in good health (CMV status not recorded). Some clones in this sample may be carry-over from other donors' samples. The sample in question was cultured CD8+ T cells from PBMCs, obtained from culture after CMV antigen stimulation. The chain links TRBV7-6 with TRBJ2-2, and 9 junctional nucleotides match TRBD1. DNA sequence: TGTGCCAGCAGCTCTACAGGGGGCGCGTCGTTTGGCGGGGAGCTGTTTTTT. It translates to CASSSTGGASFGGELFF.